These 9 T cell receptor beta chains came from one sample sequenced in a study of T cells expressing NK-cell markers. TCRdb re-called the 5' RACE reads and catalogs CDR3 proteins one per entry, DNA excluded. In total, the table holds about 430,000 distinct CDR3 sequences. The specimen was blood T cells: a sorted CD56 or NKG2C T cell subset, CD4+ or CD8+ T cells, or bulk PBMC T cells (not recorded which). These receptors were obtained from a woman aged 45-65 years in good health.

The gene calls are TRBV6-5 and TRBJ2-1. Germline CDR1 is MNHEY and CDR2 is SVGAGI. This CDR3 region has 13 residues. CDR3 residues: CASMKTRRNEQFF.

The gene calls are TRBV27 and TRBJ1-1; absent DNA, TCRdb's TRBD1 call cannot be checked. Germline V gene lookup returns CDR1 MNHEY and CDR2 SMNVEV (reference sequence). CDR3 size: 17 residues. The CDR3 region is CASSSPLPDRGGTEAFF.

The CDR3 is CSARRTAGQFF. This chain links TRBV20-1 with TRBJ2-1; TCRdb's D gene call, TRBD2, goes unchecked for lack of DNA. The CDR3 spans 11 residues. CDR1 is DFQATT and CDR2 is SNEGSKA in the germline V gene (reference sequence).

The V call is TRBV11-2, the J call TRBJ1-1; with no DNA, the TCRdb D assignment of TRBD1 cannot be verified. CDR3 length: 14 amino acids. Germline V gene sequence: CDR1 SGHAT, CDR2 FQNNGV. The CDR3 is CASSLRVRDTEAFF.

This rearrangement joins TRBV2 to TRBJ2-1. This CDR3 has 11 residues. Per the germline V gene, CDR1 is SNHLY and CDR2 is FYNNEI. The CDR3 region is CASSEVLEQFF.

The V and J genes are TRBV11-3 and TRBJ2-1; TCRdb names TRBD1, which stays unverified in the absence of DNA. Germline CDR1 is SGHNT and CDR2 is YENEEA. The CDR3 covers 14 residues. The CDR3 loop is CASSPPVSYNEQFF.

The V call is TRBV12-3 or TRBV12-4, the J call TRBJ2-1; TCRdb gives TRBD1 as the D gene, but with no DNA this cannot be confirmed. The CDR3 loop spans 15 amino acids. The CDR3 region is CASSFKGQGAGGQFF.

The chain has TRBV12-3 or TRBV12-4 and TRBJ1-6. The CDR3 covers 14 residues. CDR3 residues: CASSLSSGGSPLHF.

The chain employs TRBV12-3 or TRBV12-4 and TRBJ1-1; the TCRdb D gene call, TRBD1, has no DNA to confirm it. CDR3 length: 15 amino acids. CDR3 sequence reads: CASRRRGRMNTEAFF.